This section outlines one TCR beta chain sequence together with its context. This sample stems from a study of OX40 agonist ivuxolimab in advanced cancers. Study background: The study gave patients intravenous ivuxolimab at 0.01 to 10 mg/kg every 2 weeks.

V was pared by 4 bases and J by 5 bases, with 11 bases of the junction left unmatched. CDR1 and CDR2 (germline): SGHRS, YFSETQ. This CDR3 contains 16 residues. The data were produced by immunoSEQ multiplex PCR, yet TCRdb's version contains in-frame clones alone and is incomplete. Of 62,000 or so clones detected, 86% appear once; the ten largest clones hold 2% to 2.5%. This sequence originates from an adult with an advanced solid tumor such as melanoma, head and neck, liver or kidney cancer. The specimen comprised CD4+ or CD8+ T cells sorted from blood, sampled in a trial of the OX40 agonist ivuxolimab. The rearrangement joins TRBV5-1 to TRBJ2-5; TRBD2 agrees at 10 bases. The CDR3 here is CASSPLPSGSGETQYF. The DNA for the CDR3 is TGCGCCAGCAGCCCCCTGCCTAGCGGGAGTGGTGAGACCCAGTACTTC.